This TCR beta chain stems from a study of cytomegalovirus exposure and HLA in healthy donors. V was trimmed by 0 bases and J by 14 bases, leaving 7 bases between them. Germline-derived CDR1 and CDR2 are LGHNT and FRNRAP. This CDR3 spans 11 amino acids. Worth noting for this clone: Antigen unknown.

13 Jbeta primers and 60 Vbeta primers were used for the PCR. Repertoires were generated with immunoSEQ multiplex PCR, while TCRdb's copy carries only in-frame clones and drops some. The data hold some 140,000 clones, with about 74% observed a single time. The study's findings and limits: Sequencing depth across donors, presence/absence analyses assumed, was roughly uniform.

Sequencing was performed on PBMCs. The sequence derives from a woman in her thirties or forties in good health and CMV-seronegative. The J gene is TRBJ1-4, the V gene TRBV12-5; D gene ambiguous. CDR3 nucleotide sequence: TGTGCTAGTGGTTTGGTTACTGAGCTGTTTTTT. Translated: CASGLVTELFF.